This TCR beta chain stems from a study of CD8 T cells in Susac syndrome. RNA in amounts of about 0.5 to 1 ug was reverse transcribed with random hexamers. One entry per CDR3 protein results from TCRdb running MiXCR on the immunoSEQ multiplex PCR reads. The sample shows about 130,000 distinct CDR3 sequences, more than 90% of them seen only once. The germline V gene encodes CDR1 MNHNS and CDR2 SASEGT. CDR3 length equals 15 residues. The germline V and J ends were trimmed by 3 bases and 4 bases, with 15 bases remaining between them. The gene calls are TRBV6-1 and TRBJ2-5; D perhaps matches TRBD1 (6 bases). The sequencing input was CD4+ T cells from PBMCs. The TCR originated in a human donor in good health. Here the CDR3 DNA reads TGTGCCAGCAGTGACAGGCCCAGGGGTCCAGAGACCCAGTACTTC. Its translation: CASSDRPRGPETQYF.